The clone carrying this T cell receptor (beta chain) was seen only once. The data belong to a study of blood T cell repertoires in COVID-19. Repertoires were generated with immunoSEQ multiplex PCR, while TCRdb's copy carries only in-frame clones and drops some. This table holds around 200,000 clones, about 85% found once. This CDR3 region has 13 residues. The germline V gene encodes CDR1 SGHNT and CDR2 YYREEE (reference sequence). V lost 6 bases to trimming and J lost 0 bases, with 7 bases between them. The V gene is TRBV5-4, the J gene TRBJ2-1; no clear D gene. The receptor was derived from a man in his forties who had recovered from COVID-19. Material: PBMCs or T cells enriched from blood (not recorded which). The CDR3 region has the DNA TGTGCCAGCATGGCGGACTCCTACAATGAGCAGTTCTTC. This codes for CASMADSYNEQFF.